Reported below is one T cell receptor beta chain. Its specificity is not known. This sample was taken from a study of shared clonotypes between healthy human individuals. Study as a whole: CD4 naive and CD4 memory each took three plates per donor, while CD8 naive took two and CD8 memory one.

Donors were healthy HIV-negative adults without recent acute infections or vaccinations. Trimming took off 1 base at V and 10 bases at J, with 13 bases between the two ends. The germline gives CDR1 SGHVS, CDR2 FNYEAQ. The CDR3 spans 13 residues. Study-wide findings and caveats: Clonotypes shared by all four donors outscored non-shared clonotypes in generation probability. For sorted subsets, rarefaction showed incomplete sequencing despite large depth.

Sequenced by immunoSEQ multiplex PCR; TCRdb stores in-frame clones only, minus some. Counted here are over 2 million clones, around 93% occurring once; the ten biggest clones make up more than 0.35%. The chain has TRBV7-6 and TRBJ2-5; a weak D match, TRBD1 (5 bases). Source material: naive CD4+ T cells from PBMCs. The subset: CD45RA+ positively selected. The clonotype comes from a man between 18 and 29 years old in good health. Some clones in this sample may be carry-over from other donors' samples. CDR3 in amino acids: CASSLVSQGSQYF. The CDR3 bases are TGTGCCAGCAGCTTAGTCTCGCAGGGAAGCCAGTACTTC.